These T cell receptor beta chains were read from a single sample in a study of radiation and T cells in renal cell carcinoma. Method: immunoSEQ multiplex PCR; TCRdb's copy keeps in-frame clones and lacks some. The sample lists 5,000 or so clones; about 60% were seen once. The source material was tumor tissue, sampled from a patient whose treatment included radiotherapy and nephrectomy. The receptors come from a man between 60 and 75 years old with renal cell carcinoma. The conserved cysteine and the conserved F or W are not part of the CDR3 here. Expanded clones get a size class; other rows say once, few or many, or leave the size out.

J,V,size,CDR3
TRBJ1-5,TRBV28,-,ASSPTGGLNQPQH
TRBJ1-1,TRBV5-1,medium-sized,ASSWGHGSTTEAF
TRBJ2-3,TRBV4-3,-,ASSQDWREMSTDTQY
TRBJ2-7,TRBV27,few,ASSLFPRGEQY
TRBJ2-2,TRBV12-2,medium-sized,ASRSKPRLGGGSGTGELF
TRBJ1-1,TRBV2,-,ASSEISRAEAF
TRBJ2-1,TRBV6-1,few,ASSESAGVFYEQF
TRBJ1-2,TRBV29-1,-,SVDIGAGLVNGYT
TRBJ2-2,TRBV2,-,ASSGRERIGGELF
TRBJ2-3,TRBV19,few,ASRTSGTTDTQY
TRBJ1-5,TRBV9,-,ASSAGGDTRNQPQH
TRBJ1-5,TRBV5-1,-,ASSGGRGGDQPQH
TRBJ1-2,TRBV18,-,ASSPAAGNEGYT
TRBJ2-6,TRBV19,medium-sized,ASSTPRSGANVLT
TRBJ2-3,TRBV19,-,ASFPTSGRGGTQY